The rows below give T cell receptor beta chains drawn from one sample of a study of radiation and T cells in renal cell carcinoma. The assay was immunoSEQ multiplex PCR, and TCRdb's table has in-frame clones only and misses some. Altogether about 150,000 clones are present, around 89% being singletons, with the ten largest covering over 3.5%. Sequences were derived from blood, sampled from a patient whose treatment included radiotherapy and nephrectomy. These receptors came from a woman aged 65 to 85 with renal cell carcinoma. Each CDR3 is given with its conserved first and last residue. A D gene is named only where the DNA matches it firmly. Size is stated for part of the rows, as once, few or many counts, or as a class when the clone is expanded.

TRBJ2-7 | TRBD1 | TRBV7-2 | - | CASSLDRGTYEQYF | TGTGCCAGCAGCTTGGACAGGGGGACCTACGAGCAGTACTTC
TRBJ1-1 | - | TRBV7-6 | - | CASSLSRDRGTEAFF | TGTGCCAGCAGCTTATCCCGGGACCGAGGGACTGAAGCTTTCTTT
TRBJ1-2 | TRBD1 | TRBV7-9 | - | CASSLGTGSSGYGYTF | TGTGCCAGCAGCTTAGGGACAGGGAGCTCGGGCTATGGCTACACCTTC
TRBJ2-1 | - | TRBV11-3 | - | CASSKRTATYNEQFF | TGTGCCAGCAGCAAGCGGACTGCGACCTACAATGAGCAGTTCTTC
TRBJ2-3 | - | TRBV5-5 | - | CASSLYTDTQYF | TGTGCCAGCAGCCTCTACACAGATACGCAGTATTTT
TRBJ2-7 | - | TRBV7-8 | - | CASSFQDYEQYF | TGTGCCAGCAGCTTTCAGGATTACGAGCAGTACTTC
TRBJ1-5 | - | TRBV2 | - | CASTIEGDQPQHF | TGTGCCAGCACCATTGAGGGGGATCAGCCCCAGCATTTT
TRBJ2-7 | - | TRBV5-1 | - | CASSLDGSEYF | TGCGCCAGTAGCTTGGACGGGTCGGAGTACTTC
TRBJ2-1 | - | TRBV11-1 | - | CASSLDRDPDYNEQFF | TGTGCCAGCAGCTTAGACCGGGACCCCGACTACAATGAGCAGTTCTTC
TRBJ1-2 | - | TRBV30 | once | CACLGVFYGYTF | TGTGCCTGCCTCGGGGTTTTCTATGGCTACACCTTC
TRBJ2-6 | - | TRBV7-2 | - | CASRPGPPGANVLTF | TGTGCCAGCAGACCAGGGCCCCCCGGGGCCAACGTCCTGACTTTC
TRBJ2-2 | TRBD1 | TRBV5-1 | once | CASSLDPTGGAFNTGELFF | TGCGCCAGCAGCTTGGACCCAACAGGGGGCGCGTTCAACACCGGGGAGCTGTTTTTT
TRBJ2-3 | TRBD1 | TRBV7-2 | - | CASSPLTGGRTDTQYF | TGTGCCAGCAGCCCGTTGACAGGGGGCAGGACAGATACGCAGTATTTT
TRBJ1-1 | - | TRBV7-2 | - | CASSLVRVGQAFF | TGTGCCAGCAGCTTAGTCAGGGTTGGGCAAGCTTTCTTT
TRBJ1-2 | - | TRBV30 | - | CAWRSPGYGYTF | TGTGCCTGGAGATCCCCGGGCTATGGCTACACCTTC
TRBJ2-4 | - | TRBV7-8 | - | CASSSLRGPTKNIQYF | TGTGCCAGCAGCTCTCTCAGGGGCCCGACAAAAAACATTCAGTACTTC
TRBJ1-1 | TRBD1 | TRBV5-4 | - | CASSRGTEGTEAFF | TGTGCCAGCAGCCGAGGGACAGAGGGCACTGAAGCTTTCTTT
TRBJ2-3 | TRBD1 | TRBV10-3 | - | CAIRAGPGTGVPDTQYF | TGTGCCATCAGGGCCGGTCCCGGGACAGGGGTCCCAGATACGCAGTATTTT
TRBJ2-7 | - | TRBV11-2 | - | CASSLGMSRYEQYF | TGTGCCAGCAGCTTAGGTATGTCGCGCTACGAGCAGTACTTC
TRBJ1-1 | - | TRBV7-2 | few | CASSLQGMKGEAFF | TGTGCCAGCAGCCTACAGGGTATGAAGGGTGAAGCTTTCTTT
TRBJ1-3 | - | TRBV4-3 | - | CASSQDNGNTIYF | TGCGCCAGCAGCCAAGATAACGGAAACACCATATATTTT
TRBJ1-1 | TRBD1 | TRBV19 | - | CASSPWTGTNTEAFF | TGTGCCAGTAGTCCATGGACAGGGACGAACACTGAAGCTTTCTTT
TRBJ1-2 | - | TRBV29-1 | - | CSVEAAVYGYTF | TGCAGCGTTGAAGCGGCTGTCTATGGCTACACCTTC
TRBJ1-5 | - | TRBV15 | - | CATSRDLRGNQPQHF | TGTGCCACCAGCAGAGATCTAAGAGGCAATCAGCCCCAGCATTTT
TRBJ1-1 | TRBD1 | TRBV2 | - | CASSPRGPGTEAFF | TGTGCCAGCAGCCCCAGGGGGCCGGGCACTGAAGCTTTCTTT
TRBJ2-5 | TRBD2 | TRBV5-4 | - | CASSLGLGLAGGLETQYF | TGTGCCAGCAGCTTGGGGTTAGGACTAGCGGGGGGCTTGGAGACCCAGTACTTC
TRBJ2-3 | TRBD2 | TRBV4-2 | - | CASSQGPRGGDTQYF | TGTGCCAGCAGCCAAGGTCCGCGGGGGGGGGATACGCAGTATTTT
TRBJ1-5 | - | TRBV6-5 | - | CASSPGRFLQPQHF | TGTGCCAGCAGTCCGGGACGGTTCCTTCAGCCCCAGCATTTT
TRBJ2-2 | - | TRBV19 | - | CASSIGTNTGELFF | TGTGCCAGTAGTATAGGGACGAACACCGGGGAGCTGTTTTTT
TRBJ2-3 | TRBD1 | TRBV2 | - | CASREQGPDTQYF | TGTGCCAGCAGGGAACAGGGGCCAGATACGCAGTATTTT
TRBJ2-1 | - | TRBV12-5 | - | CASGLRDEQFF | TGTGCTAGTGGTTTGAGGGATGAGCAGTTCTTC
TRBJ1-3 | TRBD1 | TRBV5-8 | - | CASSSGQGLHGNTIYF | TGTGCCAGCAGCTCAGGACAGGGCCTACACGGAAACACCATATATTTT
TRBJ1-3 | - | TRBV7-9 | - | CASSFATGRGNTIYF | TGTGCCAGCAGCTTTGCCACAGGGAGGGGAAACACCATATATTTT
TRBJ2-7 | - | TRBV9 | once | CASSVGRGALYEQYF | TGTGCCAGCAGCGTAGGGAGGGGCGCGCTCTACGAGCAGTACTTC
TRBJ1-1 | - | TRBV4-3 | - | CASSQGVGNTEAFF | TGCGCCAGCAGCCAGGGCGTCGGGAACACTGAAGCTTTCTTT
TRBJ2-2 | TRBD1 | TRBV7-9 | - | CASSLGQGAGELFF | TGTGCCAGCAGCTTAGGACAGGGGGCCGGGGAGCTGTTTTTT
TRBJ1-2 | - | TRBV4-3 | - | CASSQELRGNYGYTF | TGCGCCAGCAGCCAAGAGTTGCGGGGAAACTATGGCTACACCTTC
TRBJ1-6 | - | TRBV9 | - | CASSVAAQRGSPLHF | TGTGCCAGCAGCGTAGCGGCGCAAAGGGGATCACCCCTCCACTTT
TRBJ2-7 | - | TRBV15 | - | CATSTHALRYEQYF | TGTGCCACCAGCACTCATGCCCTCAGATACGAGCAGTACTTC
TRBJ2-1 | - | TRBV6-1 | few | CASTTNYNEQFF | TGTGCCAGCACGACAAATTACAATGAGCAGTTCTTC
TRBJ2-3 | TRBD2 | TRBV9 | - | CASSVEVGGGATDTQYF | TGTGCCAGCAGCGTTGAAGTCGGCGGGGGGGCGACAGATACGCAGTATTTT
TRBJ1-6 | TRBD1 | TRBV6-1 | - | CASSEDGQGGNSPLHF | TGTGCCAGCAGTGAAGACGGGCAGGGGGGGAATTCACCCCTCCACTTT
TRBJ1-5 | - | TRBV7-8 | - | CASSSSGDLIARSQHF | TGTGCCAGCAGCTCCTCGGGGGACCTTATAGCAAGGTCCCAGCATTTT
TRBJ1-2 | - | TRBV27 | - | CASSLYLSYGYTF | TGTGCCAGCAGTTTATATCTGTCCTATGGCTACACCTTC
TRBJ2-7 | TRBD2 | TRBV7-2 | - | CASSRSGARTQSSYEQYF | TGTGCCAGCAGCCGTAGCGGGGCTCGCACCCAAAGCTCCTACGAGCAGTACTTC
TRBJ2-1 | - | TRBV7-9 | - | CASSLAYGNEQFF | TGTGCCAGCAGCTTAGCCTACGGCAATGAGCAGTTCTTC
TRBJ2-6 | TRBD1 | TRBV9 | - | CASSDRQGASSGANVLTF | TGTGCCAGCAGCGATAGACAGGGGGCGTCCTCTGGGGCCAACGTCCTGACTTTC
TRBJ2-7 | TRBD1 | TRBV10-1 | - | CASGARQGVPYEQYF | TGCGCCAGCGGGGCTCGACAGGGGGTCCCCTACGAGCAGTACTTC
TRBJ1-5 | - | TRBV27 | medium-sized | CASSGGVGNQPQHF | TGTGCCAGCAGTGGCGGAGTCGGCAATCAGCCCCAGCATTTT